This TCR beta chain was observed in a study of response to subunit inactivated influenza vaccine (dated by TCRdb to 2016 to 2018). Describing the broader study: The study used deep quantitative T cell receptor repertoire profiling to track responses to a trivalent subunit inactivated influenza vaccine.

About this clonotype: Its cognate antigen has yet to be identified. Base qualities are not provided; no much larger clone lies one nucleotide away.

Beyond this particular receptor, the publication reports: The authors suggested that each seasonal influenza vaccination may recruit only a limited number of new T cells.

To prepare the library, RT-PCR was applied. TCRdb names Illumina HiSeq 2500 as the instrument used. Starting from the raw public reads, TCRdb applied fastp trimming at Q25, assembled clones with MiXCR and retained in-frame beta chains. One record per CDR3 amino acid sequence lists the most common genes and DNA. The sample has 500,000 to 600,000 distinct CDR3 sequences on record, 12% of them singletons. Together, the top ten hold around 9.6% of the sample. The sequence was obtained from a man aged 50 to 60 who received an inactivated influenza vaccine. Donor details come from another sample of the same person, matched by shared clones. The sample was PBMCs from blood, taken on the day of vaccination.

The CDR3 region: CASSTPEGADSPLHF. In nucleotide form, the sequence is TGTGCCAGCAGTACGCCGGAGGGCGCGGATTCACCCCTCCACTTT. Recombination linked TRBV12-3 or TRBV12-4 to TRBJ1-6, with no confident D gene call. From cysteine to phenylalanine, the CDR3 is 15 amino acids long. Solely the CDR3 DNA is kept, with 45 bases framed from the first base. V is pared back by 5 bases and J by 8 bases, with 16 bases lying between the germline termini.